The rows below give T cell receptor beta chains drawn from one sample of a study of T cell changes during pregnancy in multiple sclerosis. Profiling relied on immunoSEQ multiplex PCR, and the TCRdb table lists in-frame clones only, not all of them. The sample records about 57,000 clones, around 90% being singletons. The material sequenced was peripheral blood, taken after pregnancy. The receptors come from a female donor in good health, enrolled as a control in a pregnancy study. CDR3s include the opening cysteine and the closing phenylalanine or tryptophan. A D gene is named only where the DNA matches it firmly. Only part of the rows carry a size: once, few, many, or a class if the clone is expanded.

j_gene: TRBJ2-5
d_gene: .
v_gene: TRBV6-5
abundance: once
CDR3aa: CASRRVGETQYF
CDR3nt: TGTGCCAGCCGCAGGGTGGGAGAGACCCAGTACTTC

j_gene: TRBJ2-1
d_gene: TRBD2
v_gene: TRBV7-8
abundance: .
CDR3aa: CASSLGRRGAYIWNEQFF
CDR3nt: TGTGCCAGCAGCTTAGGAAGGCGGGGGGCCTACATTTGGAATGAGCAGTTCTTC

j_gene: TRBJ1-1
d_gene: .
v_gene: TRBV18
abundance: .
CDR3aa: CASSLQTAEAFF
CDR3nt: TGTGCCAGCTCACTCCAGACAGCTGAAGCTTTCTTT

j_gene: TRBJ1-5
d_gene: .
v_gene: TRBV4-1
abundance: .
CDR3aa: CASSRGFREDQPQHF
CDR3nt: TGCGCCAGCAGCCGAGGTTTCAGGGAGGACCAGCCCCAGCATTTT

j_gene: TRBJ2-1
d_gene: TRBD2
v_gene: TRBV9
abundance: .
CDR3aa: CASSWGGLPNNEQFF
CDR3nt: TGTGCCAGCAGCTGGGGGGGACTACCCAACAATGAGCAGTTCTTC

j_gene: TRBJ1-1
d_gene: .
v_gene: TRBV29-1
abundance: .
CDR3aa: CSVQEAFF
CDR3nt: TGCAGCGTTCAAGAAGCTTTCTTT

j_gene: TRBJ1-1
d_gene: .
v_gene: TRBV7-9
abundance: .
CDR3aa: CASSFLGETEAFF
CDR3nt: TGTGCCAGCAGCTTCCTCGGGGAAACTGAAGCTTTCTTT

j_gene: TRBJ2-2
d_gene: .
v_gene: TRBV7-6
abundance: .
CDR3aa: CASSLPRAGGELFF
CDR3nt: TGTGCCAGCAGCTTACCGAGGGCGGGGGGGGAGCTGTTTTTT

j_gene: TRBJ1-2
d_gene: .
v_gene: TRBV4-2
abundance: .
CDR3aa: CASSLRQGREGYTF
CDR3nt: TGTGCCAGCAGCCTTCGCCAAGGCCGGGAGGGCTACACCTTC

j_gene: TRBJ1-1
d_gene: .
v_gene: TRBV11-3
abundance: few
CDR3aa: CASSPSTPGGAFF
CDR3nt: TGTGCCAGCAGCCCGTCCACCCCGGGGGGAGCTTTCTTT

j_gene: TRBJ2-3
d_gene: .
v_gene: TRBV19
abundance: few
CDR3aa: CASSIGGEADTQYF
CDR3nt: TGTGCCAGTAGTATTGGCGGAGAGGCAGATACGCAGTATTTT

j_gene: TRBJ2-3
d_gene: .
v_gene: TRBV29-1
abundance: .
CDR3aa: CSVEDPSTDTQYF
CDR3nt: TGCAGCGTTGAAGATCCAAGCACAGATACGCAGTATTTT

j_gene: TRBJ2-3
d_gene: .
v_gene: TRBV9
abundance: .
CDR3aa: CASSSRRAAGNTQYF
CDR3nt: TGTGCCAGCAGCTCCCGGAGGGCGGCAGGAAATACGCAGTATTTT

j_gene: TRBJ2-1
d_gene: .
v_gene: TRBV7-9
abundance: once
CDR3aa: CASGGAGNEQFF
CDR3nt: TGTGCCAGCGGGGGGGCAGGGAATGAGCAGTTCTTC

j_gene: TRBJ1-2
d_gene: .
v_gene: TRBV5-1
abundance: .
CDR3aa: CASSFGRGEYGYTF
CDR3nt: TGCGCCAGCAGCTTTGGGAGGGGGGAGTATGGCTACACCTTC

j_gene: TRBJ2-1
d_gene: .
v_gene: TRBV29-1
abundance: .
CDR3aa: CSVDSRGLYNEQFF
CDR3nt: TGCAGCGTTGATTCAAGAGGCTTGTACAATGAGCAGTTCTTC

j_gene: TRBJ1-2
d_gene: .
v_gene: TRBV27
abundance: .
CDR3aa: CASSFRQGGLQGYTF
CDR3nt: TGTGCCAGCAGTTTCAGGCAGGGAGGGTTACAGGGCTACACCTTC

j_gene: TRBJ2-5
d_gene: TRBD2
v_gene: TRBV10-3
abundance: .
CDR3aa: CAISVTSGIQETQYF
CDR3nt: TGTGCCATCAGTGTGACTAGCGGGATCCAAGAGACCCAGTACTTC

j_gene: TRBJ1-2
d_gene: .
v_gene: TRBV6-5
abundance: .
CDR3aa: CASSPLRGLGGYTF
CDR3nt: TGTGCCAGCAGCCCCCTGCGGGGGTTGGGAGGCTACACCTTC

j_gene: TRBJ2-7
d_gene: TRBD1
v_gene: TRBV5-1
abundance: .
CDR3aa: CASSYNDRVVEQYF
CDR3nt: TGCGCCAGCAGCTACAACGACAGGGTGGTCGAGCAGTACTTC

j_gene: TRBJ1-2
d_gene: .
v_gene: TRBV6-6
abundance: few
CDR3aa: CASSLQVDGYTF
CDR3nt: TGTGCCAGCAGTCTCCAGGTGGATGGCTACACCTTC

j_gene: TRBJ2-1
d_gene: TRBD2
v_gene: TRBV7-3
abundance: .
CDR3aa: CASSSGLAGYNEQFF
CDR3nt: TGTGCCAGCAGTTCGGGACTAGCGGGATACAATGAGCAGTTCTTC

j_gene: TRBJ2-2
d_gene: TRBD2
v_gene: TRBV5-4
abundance: .
CDR3aa: CASSGAGLKNTGELFF
CDR3nt: TGTGCCAGCAGCGGCGCGGGACTAAAGAACACCGGGGAGCTGTTTTTT

j_gene: TRBJ2-7
d_gene: .
v_gene: TRBV21-1
abundance: .
CDR3aa: CASSGGLAGPISYEQYF
CDR3nt: TGTGCCAGCAGCGGGGGACTAGCGGGGCCGATCTCCTACGAGCAGTACTTC

j_gene: TRBJ1-1
d_gene: .
v_gene: TRBV21-1
abundance: .
CDR3aa: CASSPPIRTEAFF
CDR3nt: TGTGCCAGCAGCCCCCCTATTCGGACTGAAGCTTTCTTT

j_gene: TRBJ2-6
d_gene: .
v_gene: TRBV7-8
abundance: .
CDR3aa: CASSLGSRPFSGANVLTF
CDR3nt: TGTGCCAGCAGCTTAGGATCGAGGCCATTCTCTGGGGCCAACGTCCTGACTTTC